The present T cell receptor (beta chain) was sequenced within a study of blood T cell repertoires in COVID-19. On the study more broadly: From the United States, Italy and Spain came samples of acute and convalescent COVID-19. From T cells, B-cell-depleted T cells, or PBMCs came the material, which was cDNA or gDNA.

Produced via immunoSEQ multiplex PCR; TCRdb's table is partial and in-frame only. This sample has 110,000 to 150,000 clones, with 81% found just once. The germline V gene encodes CDR1 MNHEY and CDR2 SMNVEV (reference sequence). Deletions cut 7 bases from V and 0 bases from J, with 12 bases between. The CDR3 is 14 residues long. This rearrangement joins TRBV27 to TRBJ1-1; possible D gene TRBD1, 6 bases. The TCR sequence derives from a human donor in a cohort sampled during active COVID-19. The sample was peripheral blood. CDR3 bases: TGTGCCAGCAAGATGGGGGCATTGAACACTGAAGCTTTCTTT. Its protein product is CASKMGALNTEAFF.